This T cell receptor (beta chain) was identified in a study of blood T cell repertoires in COVID-19. Turning to the study itself: T cells, B-cell-depleted T cells, or PBMCs provided the cDNA or gDNA that served as material.

The CDR3 loop spans 18 amino acids. The germline V gene has CDR1 KGHSH and CDR2 LQKENI. With regard to this clone: The junction departs from germline at one end; a sequencing error may be responsible.

In the authors' methods: Estimation of nucleated cell counts was performed using reference gene primer amplification. Clones were sequenced by immunoSEQ multiplex PCR, and TCRdb holds only the in-frame ones, with some missing. V and J calls plus clone size are reproduced from that table; the DNA served to infer D and trimming. This table has roughly 240,000 clones, 86% appearing once. This TCR came from a woman aged 25-40 years who had recovered from COVID-19. The material sequenced was peripheral blood. This sequence joins TRBV18 and TRBJ1-2; 9 nucleotides line up with TRBD1. The DNA for the CDR3 is TGTGCCAGCTCAGCACCGTGGAGACAGGGGGTGGATAACTATGGCTACACCTTC. It translates to CASSAPWRQGVDNYGYTF.